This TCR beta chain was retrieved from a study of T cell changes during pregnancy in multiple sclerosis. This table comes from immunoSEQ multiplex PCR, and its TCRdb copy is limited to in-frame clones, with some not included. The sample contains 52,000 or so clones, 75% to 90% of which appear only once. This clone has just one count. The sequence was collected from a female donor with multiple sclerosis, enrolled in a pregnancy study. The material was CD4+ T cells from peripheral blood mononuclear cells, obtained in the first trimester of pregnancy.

In DNA, the CDR3 is TGTGCCAGCAGCCCCGCGAGCGGGAGGGCCCTAGAGACCCAGTACTTC. This encodes CASSPASGRALETQYF. The rearrangement uses TRBV9 and TRBJ2-5; 10 bases fit TRBD2. This CDR3 region has 16 residues. CDR1 and CDR2 from the germline V gene are SGDLS and YYNGEE. With V trimmed by 4 bases and J by 4 bases, 10 bases remained unmatched.